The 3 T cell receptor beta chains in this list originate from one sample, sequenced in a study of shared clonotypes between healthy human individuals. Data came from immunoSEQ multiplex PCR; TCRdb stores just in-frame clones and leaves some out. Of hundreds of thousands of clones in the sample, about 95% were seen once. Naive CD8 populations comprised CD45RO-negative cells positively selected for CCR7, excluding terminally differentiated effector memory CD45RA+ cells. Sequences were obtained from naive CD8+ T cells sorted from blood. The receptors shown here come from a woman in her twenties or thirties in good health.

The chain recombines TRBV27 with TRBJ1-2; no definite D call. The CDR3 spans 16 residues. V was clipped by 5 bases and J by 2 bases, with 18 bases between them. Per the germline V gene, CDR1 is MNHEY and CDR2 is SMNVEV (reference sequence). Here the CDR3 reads CASSPSLGLVNYGYTF. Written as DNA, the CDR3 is TGTGCCAGCAGTCCCAGTTTAGGGTTAGTCAACTATGGCTACACCTTC.

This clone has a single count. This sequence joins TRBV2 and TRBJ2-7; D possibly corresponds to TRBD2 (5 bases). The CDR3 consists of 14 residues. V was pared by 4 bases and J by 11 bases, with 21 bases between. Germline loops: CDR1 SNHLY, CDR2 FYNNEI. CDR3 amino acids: CASSVSGSPGSEYF. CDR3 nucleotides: TGTGCCAGCAGTGTCTCGGGGTCCCCCGGGTCGGAGTACTTC.

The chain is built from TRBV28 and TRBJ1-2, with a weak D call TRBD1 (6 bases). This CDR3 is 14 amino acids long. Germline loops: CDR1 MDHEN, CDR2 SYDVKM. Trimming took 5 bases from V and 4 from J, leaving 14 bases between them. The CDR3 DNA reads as TGTGCCAGCAGTATGGACAGTCCCTTCTATGGCTACACCTTC. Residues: CASSMDSPFYGYTF.